This T cell receptor beta chain was observed in a study of T-cell memory formation after mild COVID-19. Study-wide findings and caveats: The SARS-CoV-2 specificity of second-wave clones reaching peak at day 37 remained unverified. Clones shrinking between day 15 and 85 showed a balanced CD4/CD8 split, and those that grew later tilted toward CD4+.

One entry per CDR3 protein, called by TCRdb with MiXCR from the 5' RACE reads. The table has 300,000 to 350,000 distinct CDR3 sequences, 12% to 15% seen once; the top ten hold 22%. The CDR3 runs 14 residues. V was clipped by 2 bases and J by 6 bases, with 9 bases between them. Germline values: CDR1 SGHRS, CDR2 YFSETQ. In regard to this clonotype: The antigen remains undetermined.

The sample taken for sequencing was PBMCs or a T cell subset sorted from them (not recorded which). The V and J genes are TRBV5-1 and TRBJ1-6, with D unresolved. The clonotype was recovered from a man aged 18 to 35 who had mild COVID-19 (a few samples of this study predate the infection). Cell type and time point are not known. CDR3: CASSFQESNSPLHF. For the CDR3, the DNA is TGCGCCAGCAGCTTCCAGGAATCTAATTCACCCCTCCACTTT.